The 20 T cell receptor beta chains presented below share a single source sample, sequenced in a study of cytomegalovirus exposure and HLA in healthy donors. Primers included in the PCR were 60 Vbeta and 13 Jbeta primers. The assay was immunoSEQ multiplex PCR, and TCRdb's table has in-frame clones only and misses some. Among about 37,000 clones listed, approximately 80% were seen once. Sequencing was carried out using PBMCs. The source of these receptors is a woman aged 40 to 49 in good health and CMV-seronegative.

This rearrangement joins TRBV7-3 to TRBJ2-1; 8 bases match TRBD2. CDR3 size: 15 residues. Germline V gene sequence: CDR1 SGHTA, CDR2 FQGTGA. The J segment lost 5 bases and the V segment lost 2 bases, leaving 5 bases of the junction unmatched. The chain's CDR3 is CASSLGLAGNNEQFF. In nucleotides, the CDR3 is TGTGCCAGCAGCTTAGGGCTAGCGGGCAACAATGAGCAGTTCTTC. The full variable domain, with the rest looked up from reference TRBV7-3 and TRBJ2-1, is GAGVSQTPSNKVTEKGKYVELRCDPISGHTALYWYRQSLGQGPEFLIYFQGTGAADDSGLPNDRFFAVRPEGSVSTLKIQRTERGDSAVYLCASSLGLAGNNEQFFGPGTRLTVL.

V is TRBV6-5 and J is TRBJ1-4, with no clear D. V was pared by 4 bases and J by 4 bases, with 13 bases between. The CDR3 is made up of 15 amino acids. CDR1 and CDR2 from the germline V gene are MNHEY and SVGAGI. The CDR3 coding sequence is TGTGCCAGCAGTTCCGGCGGGATATTTAATGAAAAACTGTTTTTT. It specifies CASSSGGIFNEKLFF.

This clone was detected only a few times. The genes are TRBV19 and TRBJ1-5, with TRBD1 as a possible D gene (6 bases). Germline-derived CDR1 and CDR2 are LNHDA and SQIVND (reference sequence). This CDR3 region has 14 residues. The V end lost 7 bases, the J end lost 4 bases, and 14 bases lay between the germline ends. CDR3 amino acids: CASTSTGNNQPQHF. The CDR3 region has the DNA TGTGCCAGTACCTCAACAGGGAATAATCAGCCCCAGCATTTT.

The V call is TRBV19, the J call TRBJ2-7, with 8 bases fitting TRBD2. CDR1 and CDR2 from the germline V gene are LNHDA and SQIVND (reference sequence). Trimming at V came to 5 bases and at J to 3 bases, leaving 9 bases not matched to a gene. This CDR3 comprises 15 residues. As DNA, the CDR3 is TGTGCCAGTAGTTCGCAGACTAGCGAGATCTACGAGCAGTACTTC. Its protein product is CASSSQTSEIYEQYF. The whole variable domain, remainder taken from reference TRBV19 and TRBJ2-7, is DGGITQSPKYLFRKEGQNVTLSCEQNLNHDAMYWYRQDPGQGLRLIYYSQIVNDFQKGDIAEGYSVSREKKESFPLTVTSAQKNPTAFYLCASSSQTSEIYEQYFGPGTRLTVT.

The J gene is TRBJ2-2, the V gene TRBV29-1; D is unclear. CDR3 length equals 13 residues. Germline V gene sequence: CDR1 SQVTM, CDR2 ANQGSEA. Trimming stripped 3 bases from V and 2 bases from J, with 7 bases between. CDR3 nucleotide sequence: TGCAGCGTTGAGTACAGTAACACCGGGGAGCTGTTTTTT. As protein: CSVEYSNTGELFF.

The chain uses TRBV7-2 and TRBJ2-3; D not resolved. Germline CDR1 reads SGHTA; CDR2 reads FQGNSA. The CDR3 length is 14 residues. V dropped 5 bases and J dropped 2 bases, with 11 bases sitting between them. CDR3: CASSHPAATDTQYF. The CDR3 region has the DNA TGTGCCAGCAGCCACCCCGCGGCCACAGATACGCAGTATTTT.

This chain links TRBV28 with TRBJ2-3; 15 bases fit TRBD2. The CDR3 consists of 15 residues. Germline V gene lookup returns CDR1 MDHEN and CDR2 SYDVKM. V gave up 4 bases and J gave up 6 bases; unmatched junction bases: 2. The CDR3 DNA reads TGTGCCAGCAGTTCTGGACTAGCGGGGGGGGATACGCAGTATTTT. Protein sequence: CASSSGLAGGDTQYF.

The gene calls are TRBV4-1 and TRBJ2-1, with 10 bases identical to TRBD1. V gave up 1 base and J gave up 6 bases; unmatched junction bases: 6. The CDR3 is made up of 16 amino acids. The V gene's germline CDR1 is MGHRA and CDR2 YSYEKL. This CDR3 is CASSQGPGQGFNEQFF. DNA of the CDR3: TGCGCCAGCAGCCAAGGTCCGGGACAGGGGTTCAATGAGCAGTTCTTC.

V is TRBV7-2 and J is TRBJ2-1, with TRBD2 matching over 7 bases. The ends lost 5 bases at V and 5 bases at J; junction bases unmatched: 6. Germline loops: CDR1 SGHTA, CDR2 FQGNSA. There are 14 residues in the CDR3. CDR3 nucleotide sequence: TGTGCCAGCAGCCGAGGGACTACGGACAATGAGCAGTTCTTC. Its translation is CASSRGTTDNEQFF.

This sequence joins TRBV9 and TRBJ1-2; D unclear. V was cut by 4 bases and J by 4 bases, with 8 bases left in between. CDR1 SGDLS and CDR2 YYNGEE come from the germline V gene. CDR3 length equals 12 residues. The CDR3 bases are TGTGCCAGCAGCTCACATGGCTATGGCTACACCTTC. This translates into CASSSHGYGYTF.

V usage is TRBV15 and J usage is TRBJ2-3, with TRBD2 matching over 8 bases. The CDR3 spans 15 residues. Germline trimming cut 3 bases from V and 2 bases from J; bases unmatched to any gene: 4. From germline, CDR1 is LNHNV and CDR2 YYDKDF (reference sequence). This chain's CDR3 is CATSRRGGSTDTQYF. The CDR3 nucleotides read TGTGCCACCAGCAGGCGCGGGGGGTCCACAGATACGCAGTATTTT. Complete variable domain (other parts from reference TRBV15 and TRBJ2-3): DAMVIQNPRYQVTQFGKPVTLSCSQTLNHNVMYWYQQKSSQAPKLLFHYYDKDFNNEADTPDNFQSRRPNTSFCFLDIRSPGLGDTAMYLCATSRRGGSTDTQYFGPGTRLTVL.

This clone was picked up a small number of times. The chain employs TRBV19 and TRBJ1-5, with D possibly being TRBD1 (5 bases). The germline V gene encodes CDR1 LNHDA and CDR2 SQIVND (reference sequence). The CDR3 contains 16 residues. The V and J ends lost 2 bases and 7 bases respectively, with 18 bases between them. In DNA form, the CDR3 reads TGTGCCAGTAGTATACTATCGGGCCCCCGGGGGCAGCCCCAGCATTTT. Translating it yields CASSILSGPRGQPQHF. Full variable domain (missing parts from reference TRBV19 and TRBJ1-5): DGGITQSPKYLFRKEGQNVTLSCEQNLNHDAMYWYRQDPGQGLRLIYYSQIVNDFQKGDIAEGYSVSREKKESFPLTVTSAQKNPTAFYLCASSILSGPRGQPQHFGDGTRLSIL.

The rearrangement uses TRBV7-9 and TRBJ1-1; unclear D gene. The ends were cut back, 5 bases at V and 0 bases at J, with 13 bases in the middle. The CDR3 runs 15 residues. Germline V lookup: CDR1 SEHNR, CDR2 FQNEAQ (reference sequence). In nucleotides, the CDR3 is TGTGCCAGCAGCCCCAGAAACCCCATGAACACTGAAGCTTTCTTT. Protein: CASSPRNPMNTEAFF.

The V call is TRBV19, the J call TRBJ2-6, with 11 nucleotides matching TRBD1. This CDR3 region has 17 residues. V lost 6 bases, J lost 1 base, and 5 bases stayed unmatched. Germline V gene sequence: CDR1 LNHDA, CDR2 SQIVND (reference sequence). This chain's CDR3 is CASSRDRGRSGANVLTF. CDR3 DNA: TGTGCCAGTAGCCGGGACAGGGGGAGGTCTGGGGCCAACGTCCTGACTTTC.

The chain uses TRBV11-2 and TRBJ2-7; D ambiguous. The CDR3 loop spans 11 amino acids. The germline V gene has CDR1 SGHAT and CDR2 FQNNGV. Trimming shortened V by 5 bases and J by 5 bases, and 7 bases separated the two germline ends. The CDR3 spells CASSPHNEQYF. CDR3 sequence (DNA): TGTGCCAGCAGCCCCCACAACGAGCAGTACTTC.

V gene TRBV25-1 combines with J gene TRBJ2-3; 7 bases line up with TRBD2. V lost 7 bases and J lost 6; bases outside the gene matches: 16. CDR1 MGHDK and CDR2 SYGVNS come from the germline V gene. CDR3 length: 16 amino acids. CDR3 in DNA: TGTGCCAGCACCCCACGAGGTGGGGGGGTCAAGGATACGCAGTATTTT. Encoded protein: CASTPRGGGVKDTQYF.

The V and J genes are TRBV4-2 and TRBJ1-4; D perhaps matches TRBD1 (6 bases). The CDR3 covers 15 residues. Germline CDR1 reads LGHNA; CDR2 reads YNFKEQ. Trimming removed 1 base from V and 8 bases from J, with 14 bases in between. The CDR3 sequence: CASSQGRQEGEKLFF. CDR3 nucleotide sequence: TGTGCCAGCAGCCAAGGAAGACAGGAAGGGGAAAAACTGTTTTTT.

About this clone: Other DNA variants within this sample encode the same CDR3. The CDR3 nucleotides read TGTGCCAGCAGCTTGGTACAGGGGGACACCGGGGAGCTGTTTTTT. Amino acids: CASSLVQGDTGELFF. The V gene is TRBV5-6, the J gene TRBJ2-2, with TRBD1 matching over 8 bases. V was pared by 0 bases and J by 3 bases, with 1 base of the junction left unmatched. Germline V gives CDR1 SGHDT, CDR2 YYEEEE. The CDR3 runs to 15 residues. The full variable domain, its missing parts supplied by reference TRBV5-6 and TRBJ2-2, is DAGVTQSPTHLIKTRGQQVTLRCSPKSGHDTVSWYQQALGQGPQFIFQYYEEEERQRGNFPDRFSGHQFPNYSSELNVNALLLGDSALYLCASSLVQGDTGELFFGEGSRLTVL.

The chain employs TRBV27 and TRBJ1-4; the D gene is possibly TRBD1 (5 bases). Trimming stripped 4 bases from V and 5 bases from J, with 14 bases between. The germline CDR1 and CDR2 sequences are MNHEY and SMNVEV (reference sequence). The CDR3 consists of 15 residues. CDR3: CASSSNRNTNEKLFF. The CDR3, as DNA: TGTGCCAGCAGTTCCAACAGGAATACGAATGAAAAACTGTTTTTT.

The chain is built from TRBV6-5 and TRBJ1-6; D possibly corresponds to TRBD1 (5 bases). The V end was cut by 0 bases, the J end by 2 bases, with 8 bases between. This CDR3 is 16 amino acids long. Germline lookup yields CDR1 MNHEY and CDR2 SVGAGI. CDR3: CASSYSGATYNSPLHF. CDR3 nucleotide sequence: TGTGCCAGCAGTTACTCAGGGGCGACCTATAATTCACCCCTCCACTTT.